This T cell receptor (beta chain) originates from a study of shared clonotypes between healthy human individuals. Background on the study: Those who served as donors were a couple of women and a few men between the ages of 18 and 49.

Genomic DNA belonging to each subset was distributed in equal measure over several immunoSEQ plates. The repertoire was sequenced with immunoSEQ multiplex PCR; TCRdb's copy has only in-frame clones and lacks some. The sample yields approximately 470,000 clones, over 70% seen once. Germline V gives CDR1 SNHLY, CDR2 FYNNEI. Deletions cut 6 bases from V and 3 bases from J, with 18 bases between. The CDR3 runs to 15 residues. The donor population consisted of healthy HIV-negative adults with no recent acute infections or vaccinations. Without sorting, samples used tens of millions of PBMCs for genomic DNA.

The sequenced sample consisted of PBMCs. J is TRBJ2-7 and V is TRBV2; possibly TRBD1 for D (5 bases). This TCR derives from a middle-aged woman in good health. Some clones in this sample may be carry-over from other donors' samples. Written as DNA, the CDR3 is TGTGCCAGCAGACAGGAGTACGGTGGAAACTACGAGCAGTACTTC. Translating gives CASRQEYGGNYEQYF.